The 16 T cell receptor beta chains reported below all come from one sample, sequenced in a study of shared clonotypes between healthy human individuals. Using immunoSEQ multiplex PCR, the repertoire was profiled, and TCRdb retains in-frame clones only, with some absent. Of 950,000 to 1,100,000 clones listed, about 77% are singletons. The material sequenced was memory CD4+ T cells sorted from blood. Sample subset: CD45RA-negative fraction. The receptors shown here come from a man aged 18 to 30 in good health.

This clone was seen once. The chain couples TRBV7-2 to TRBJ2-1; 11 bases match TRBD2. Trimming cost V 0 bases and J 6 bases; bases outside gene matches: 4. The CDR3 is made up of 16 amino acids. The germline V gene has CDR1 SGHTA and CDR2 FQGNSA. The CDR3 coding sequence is TGTGCCAGCAGCTTAGCGGCTAGCGGGAGGTTCAATGAGCAGTTCTTC. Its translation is CASSLAASGRFNEQFF.

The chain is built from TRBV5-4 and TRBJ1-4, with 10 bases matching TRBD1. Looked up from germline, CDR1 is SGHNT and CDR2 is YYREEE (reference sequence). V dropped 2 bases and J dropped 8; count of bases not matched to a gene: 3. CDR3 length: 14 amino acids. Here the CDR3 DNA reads TGTGCCAGCAGCTTTAAGGGACAGGGGGAAAAACTGTTTTTT. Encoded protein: CASSFKGQGEKLFF.

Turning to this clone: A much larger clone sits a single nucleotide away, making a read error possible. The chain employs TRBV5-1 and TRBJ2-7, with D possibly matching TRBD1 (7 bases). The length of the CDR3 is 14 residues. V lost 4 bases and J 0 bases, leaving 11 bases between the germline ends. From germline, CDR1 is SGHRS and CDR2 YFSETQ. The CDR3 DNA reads TGCGCCAGCAGCGCGGGACAGAGCTCCTACGAGCAGTACTTC. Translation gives CASSAGQSSYEQYF.

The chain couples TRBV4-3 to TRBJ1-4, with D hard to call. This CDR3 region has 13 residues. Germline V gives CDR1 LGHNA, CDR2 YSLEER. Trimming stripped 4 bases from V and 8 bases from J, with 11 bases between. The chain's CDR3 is CASSRKMGEKLFF. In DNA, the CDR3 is TGCGCCAGCAGCCGCAAGATGGGGGAAAAACTGTTTTTT.

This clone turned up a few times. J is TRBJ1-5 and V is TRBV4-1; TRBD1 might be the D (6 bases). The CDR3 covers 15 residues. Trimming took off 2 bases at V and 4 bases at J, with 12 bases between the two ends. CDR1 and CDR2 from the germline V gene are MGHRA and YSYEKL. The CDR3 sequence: CASSQPDRTNQPQHF. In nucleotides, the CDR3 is TGCGCCAGCAGCCAACCCGACAGGACGAATCAGCCCCAGCATTTT.

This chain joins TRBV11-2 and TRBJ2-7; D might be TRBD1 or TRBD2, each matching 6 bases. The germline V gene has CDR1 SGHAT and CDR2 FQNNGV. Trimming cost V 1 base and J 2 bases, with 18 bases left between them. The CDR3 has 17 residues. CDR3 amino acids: CASSLAWGRGEAYEQYF. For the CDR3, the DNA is TGTGCCAGCAGCTTAGCGTGGGGTAGGGGGGAGGCCTACGAGCAGTACTTC.

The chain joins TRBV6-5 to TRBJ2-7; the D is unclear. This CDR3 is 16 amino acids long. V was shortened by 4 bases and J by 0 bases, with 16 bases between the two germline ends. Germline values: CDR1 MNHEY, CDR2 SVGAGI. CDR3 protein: CASSSLSALSSYEQYF. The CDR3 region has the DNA TGTGCCAGCAGTTCTCTTTCAGCGTTGAGCTCCTACGAGCAGTACTTC.

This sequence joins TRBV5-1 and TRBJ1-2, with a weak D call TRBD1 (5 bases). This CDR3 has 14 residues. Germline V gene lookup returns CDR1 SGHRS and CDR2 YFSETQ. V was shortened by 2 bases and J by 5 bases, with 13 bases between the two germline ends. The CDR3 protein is CASSFEGAGYGYTF. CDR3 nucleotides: TGCGCCAGCAGCTTCGAAGGGGCGGGTTATGGCTACACCTTC.

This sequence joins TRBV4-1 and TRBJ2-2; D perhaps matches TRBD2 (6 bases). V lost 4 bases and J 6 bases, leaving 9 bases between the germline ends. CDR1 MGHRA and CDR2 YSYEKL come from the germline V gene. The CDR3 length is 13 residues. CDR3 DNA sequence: TGCGCCAGCAGCCTGGGGGGTTCCGGGGAGCTGTTTTTT. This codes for CASSLGGSGELFF.

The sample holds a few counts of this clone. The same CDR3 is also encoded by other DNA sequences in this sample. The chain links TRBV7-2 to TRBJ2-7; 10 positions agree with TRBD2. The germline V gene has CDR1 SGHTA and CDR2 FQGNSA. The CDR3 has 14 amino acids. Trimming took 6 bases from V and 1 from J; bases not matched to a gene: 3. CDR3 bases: TGTGCCAGCAGACCAGCGGGAGGGTCCTACGAGCAGTACTTC. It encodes CASRPAGGSYEQYF.

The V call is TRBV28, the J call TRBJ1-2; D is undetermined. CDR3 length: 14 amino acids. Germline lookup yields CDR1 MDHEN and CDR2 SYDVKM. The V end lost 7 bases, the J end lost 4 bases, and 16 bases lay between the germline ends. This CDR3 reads CASIAHREFYGYTF. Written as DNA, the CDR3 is TGTGCCAGCATCGCCCACCGGGAGTTCTATGGCTACACCTTC.

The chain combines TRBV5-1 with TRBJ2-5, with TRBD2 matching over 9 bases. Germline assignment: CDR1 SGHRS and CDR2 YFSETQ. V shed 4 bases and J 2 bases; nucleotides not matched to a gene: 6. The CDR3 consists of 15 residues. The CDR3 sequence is CASSRRTSGQETQYF. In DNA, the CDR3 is TGCGCCAGCAGCAGACGTACTAGCGGGCAAGAGACCCAGTACTTC.

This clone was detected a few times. CDR3 DNA sequence: TGTGCCAGCAGCTTTGGAGGTGGGCGGGGGGACAATGAGCAGTTCTTC. Protein: CASSFGGGRGDNEQFF. V gene TRBV5-4 combines with J gene TRBJ2-1; 8 bases line up with TRBD2. The CDR3 sequence is 16 residues long. The V and J ends lost 2 bases and 5 bases, in that order; junction bases with no gene match: 9. Per germline, CDR1 SGHNT and CDR2 YYREEE (reference sequence).

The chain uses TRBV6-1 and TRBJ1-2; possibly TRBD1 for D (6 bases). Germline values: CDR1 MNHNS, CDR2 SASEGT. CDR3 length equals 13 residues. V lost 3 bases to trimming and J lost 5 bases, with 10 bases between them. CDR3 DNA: TGTGCCAGCAGTGAGACAGGTCCTTATGGCTACACCTTC. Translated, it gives CASSETGPYGYTF.

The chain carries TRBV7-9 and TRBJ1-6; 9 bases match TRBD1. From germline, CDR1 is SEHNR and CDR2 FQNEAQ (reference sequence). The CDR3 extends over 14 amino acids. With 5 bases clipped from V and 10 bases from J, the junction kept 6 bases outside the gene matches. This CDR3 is CASSRQGDLSPLHF. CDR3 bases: TGTGCCAGCAGCCGACAGGGGGATCTATCACCCCTCCACTTT.

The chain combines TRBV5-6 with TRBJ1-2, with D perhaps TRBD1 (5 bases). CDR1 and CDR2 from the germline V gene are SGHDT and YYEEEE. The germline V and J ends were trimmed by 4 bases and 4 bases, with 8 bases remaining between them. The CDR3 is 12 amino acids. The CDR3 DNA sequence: TGTGCCAGCAGCACCGGGACCTATGGCTACACCTTC. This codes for CASSTGTYGYTF.